The 29 T cell receptor beta chains below all came from one sample that was sequenced in a study of T cell changes during pregnancy in multiple sclerosis. Method: immunoSEQ multiplex PCR; TCRdb's copy keeps in-frame clones and lacks some. The sample holds around 36,000 clones, around 94% seen once. The specimen comprised peripheral blood, sampled before pregnancy. The receptors originated from a female donor with multiple sclerosis, enrolled in a pregnancy study.

The genes are TRBV7-9 and TRBJ2-7, with D perhaps TRBD2 (5 bases). Germline V gene data show CDR1 as SEHNR and CDR2 as FQNEAQ (reference sequence). Trimming took off 5 bases at V and 7 bases at J, with 12 bases between the two ends. The CDR3 consists of 12 residues. CDR3 in amino acids: CASSPTGMEQYF. CDR3 sequence (DNA): TGTGCCAGCAGCCCCACGGGAATGGAGCAGTACTTC.

This clone was found once. The chain recombines TRBV19 with TRBJ2-1; a weak D match, TRBD2 (6 bases). The germline CDR1 and CDR2 sequences are LNHDA and SQIVND (reference sequence). There are 14 residues in the CDR3. V was pared by 5 bases and J by 7 bases, with 15 bases between. CDR3 region: CASSPRAGRNEQFF. CDR3 nucleotide sequence: TGTGCCAGTAGTCCCCGGGCGGGGCGAAATGAGCAGTTCTTC.

The chain has TRBV7-7 and TRBJ1-1; D ambiguous. The V gene lost 9 bases and the J gene lost 0 bases, with 23 bases spanning the gap. The CDR3 covers 17 residues. CDR1 and CDR2 (germline): SSHAT, FNYEAQ (reference sequence). CDR3 residues: CASTPLRRFLMNTEAFF. CDR3 DNA: TGTGCCAGTACACCCCTCAGGAGGTTTCTCATGAACACTGAAGCTTTCTTT. The full variable domain, in which reference TRBV7-7 and TRBJ1-1 provide the parts outside the CDR3, is GAGVSQSPRYKVTKRGQDVTLRCDPISSHATLYWYQQALGQGPEFLTYFNYEAQPDKSGLPSDRFSAERPEGSISTLTIQRTEQRDSAMYRCASTPLRRFLMNTEAFFGQGTRLTVV.

As for this clone: One end of the junction is discordant with germline, which a read error may explain. The V call is TRBV18, the J call TRBJ2-1; 13 bases match TRBD2. The V gene's germline CDR1 is KGHSH and CDR2 LQKENI. The CDR3 sequence is 17 residues long. CDR3 coding DNA: TGTGCCAGCTCCCCACTAGCGGGAGGGCCTTCCTACAATGAGCAGTTCTTC. Protein: CASSPLAGGPSYNEQFF.

This clone was recorded once. The rearrangement joins TRBV13 to TRBJ2-7; D is possibly TRBD1 (5 bases). Germline CDR1 reads PRHDT; CDR2 reads FYEKMQ (reference sequence). There are 15 residues in the CDR3. Trimming removed 4 bases from V and 3 bases from J, with 16 bases in between. CDR3 DNA sequence: TGTGCCAGCAGCTCCAACTACGACAGCTTCTACGAGCAGTACTTC. Its translation: CASSSNYDSFYEQYF. The whole variable domain, filled in from reference TRBV13 and TRBJ2-7, reads AAGVIQSPRHLIKEKRETATLKCYPIPRHDTVYWYQQGPGQDPQFLISFYEKMQSDKGSIPDRFSAQQFSDYHSELNMSSLELGDSALYFCASSSNYDSFYEQYFGPGTRLTVT.

The chain joins TRBV7-3 to TRBJ1-3; 9 bases align to TRBD1. There are 13 residues in the CDR3. Germline CDR1 and CDR2: SGHTA and FQGTGA. After removal of 5 bases from V and 7 bases from J, the junction contained 3 bases not matched to a gene. CDR3 DNA: TGTGCCAGCAGCCCCGGACAGGGGAACACCATATATTTT. It is translated as CASSPGQGNTIYF.

J is TRBJ2-5 and V is TRBV10-1, with D possibly TRBD2 on 5 matching bases. The germline V gene encodes CDR1 WNHNN and CDR2 SYGVQD (reference sequence). V lost 2 bases, J lost 2 bases, and 12 bases lay in between. The CDR3 is 15 residues long. CDR3 in amino acids: CASSELGTGQETQYF. The CDR3 DNA reads TGCGCCAGCAGTGAGCTGGGTACGGGGCAAGAGACCCAGTACTTC.

This chain links TRBV2 with TRBJ1-2, with D tentatively TRBD1 (6 bases). Trimming shortened V by 6 bases and J by 8 bases, and 19 bases separated the two germline ends. The CDR3 runs 14 residues. Germline V gene data show CDR1 as SNHLY and CDR2 as FYNNEI. DNA for the CDR3: TGTGCCAGCAGAGGGCGGGGGGGCCTCAGAGGCTACACCTTC. Translating it yields CASRGRGGLRGYTF.

The chain links TRBV2 to TRBJ2-7; TRBD1 is a possible D gene (6 bases). Between the trimmed V and J ends, which lost 5 bases and 4 bases, there was a span of 12 bases. Looked up from germline, CDR1 is SNHLY and CDR2 is FYNNEI. The CDR3 has 13 amino acids. The CDR3 region is CASSLHTGYEQYF. In nucleotides, the CDR3 is TGTGCCAGCAGTCTTCATACAGGGTACGAGCAGTACTTC.

The chain links TRBV19 to TRBJ2-3; D unclear. The CDR3 sequence is 13 residues long. Germline loops: CDR1 LNHDA, CDR2 SQIVND (reference sequence). Trimming removed 7 bases at V and 4 bases at J, with 12 bases between. This CDR3 is CASKVQSADTQYF. The CDR3 DNA follows: TGTGCCAGTAAGGTACAGTCGGCAGATACGCAGTATTTT.

The rearrangement links TRBV7-6 to TRBJ2-2; TRBD2 matches 16 bases. This CDR3 comprises 17 residues. Germline lookup yields CDR1 SGHVS and CDR2 FNYEAQ. Trimming removed 4 bases from V and 4 bases from J; junction bases left unmatched: 3. The CDR3 DNA reads TGTGCCAGCAGCTCCGGGACTAGCGGGAGGGCCACCGGGGAGCTGTTTTTT. Residues: CASSSGTSGRATGELFF.

This rearrangement joins TRBV5-1 to TRBJ2-7, with 7 nucleotides matching TRBD2. The CDR3 is 15 residues long. V was pared by 0 bases and J by 3 bases, with 6 bases of the junction left unmatched. Germline assignment: CDR1 SGHRS and CDR2 YFSETQ. The CDR3 DNA follows: TGCGCCAGCAGCTTGGATGGGACTAAACTCTACGAGCAGTACTTC. Translated: CASSLDGTKLYEQYF.

The chain has TRBV2 and TRBJ2-7, with a possible D match to TRBD1 (5 bases). CDR1 is SNHLY, CDR2 FYNNEI, per germline. This CDR3 contains 13 residues. Trimming shortened V by 8 bases and J by 7 bases, and 18 bases separated the two germline ends. This CDR3 is CASQTLQAGEQYF. For the CDR3, the DNA is TGTGCCAGCCAGACTCTACAGGCCGGGGAGCAGTACTTC.

The CDR3 DNA reads TGTGCCAGCAGCCAAGGTCTAGTTGGTACAGATACGCAGTATTTT. Its translation is CASSQGLVGTDTQYF. V usage is TRBV7-2 and J usage is TRBJ2-3, with D unclear. The V end was cut by 5 bases, the J end by 3 bases, with 15 bases between. The CDR3 runs to 15 residues. CDR1 is SGHTA and CDR2 is FQGNSA in the germline V gene. Based on the CDR3 plus reference TRBV7-2 and TRBJ2-3, the full variable domain is GAGVSQSPSNKVTEKGKDVELRCDPISGHTALYWYRQSLGQGLEFLIYFQGNSAPDKSGLPSDRFSAERTGGSVSTLTIQRTQQEDSAVYLCASSQGLVGTDTQYFGPGTRLTVL.

The chain joins TRBV4-1 to TRBJ1-6; D ambiguous. CDR1 and CDR2 from the germline V gene are MGHRA and YSYEKL. The CDR3 is 14 amino acids. V was cut by 4 bases and J by 6 bases, with 10 bases left in between. The CDR3 here is CASSLLASNSPLHF. In DNA, the CDR3 is TGCGCCAGCAGCCTCCTAGCTAGTAATTCACCCCTCCACTTT.

The chain employs TRBV29-1 and TRBJ2-7, with 9 bases matching TRBD1. In germline, CDR1 is SQVTM, CDR2 ANQGSEA. J was trimmed by 4 bases and V by 5 bases; bases with no gene match: 6. The CDR3 has 13 residues. DNA for the CDR3: TGCAGCGTTCTACAGGGGGCCCCATACGAGCAGTACTTC. Translating it yields CSVLQGAPYEQYF.

The chain combines TRBV5-1 with TRBJ1-2, with D unclear. Trimming stripped 4 bases from V and 6 bases from J, with 19 bases between. Germline CDR1 reads SGHRS; CDR2 reads YFSETQ. The CDR3 is 15 amino acids. Here the CDR3 reads CASSDAGRQHHGYTF. The CDR3, as DNA: TGCGCCAGCAGCGATGCGGGCAGGCAACATCATGGCTACACCTTC.

This clone is a singleton in its sample. This chain joins TRBV6-6 and TRBJ2-2, with 8 nucleotides matching TRBD2. The length of the CDR3 is 15 residues. Germline CDR1 and CDR2: MNHNY and SVGAGI (reference sequence). The junction had 7 bases not matched to a gene; V was cut back by 4 bases and J by 6 bases. CDR3 amino acids: CASSLREASSGELFF. CDR3 bases: TGTGCCAGCAGTTTGCGGGAGGCCTCCTCCGGGGAGCTGTTTTTT.

The chain recombines TRBV6-5 with TRBJ1-1; TRBD1 is a possible D gene (5 bases). Trimming took off 2 bases at V and 3 bases at J, with 7 bases between the two ends. Germline V lookup: CDR1 MNHEY, CDR2 SVGAGI. This CDR3 is 13 amino acids long. The CDR3 coding sequence is TGTGCCAGCAGTTACACGGGGGACACTGAAGCTTTCTTT. Its translation is CASSYTGDTEAFF.

V usage is TRBV6-1 and J usage is TRBJ2-7, with 13 bases aligning to TRBD2. Germline V lookup: CDR1 MNHNS, CDR2 SASEGT. The CDR3 is 15 amino acids. Trimming cost V 3 bases and J 7 bases; bases outside gene matches: 6. CDR3 nucleotides: TGTGCCAGCAGTGAGGTAGGACTAGCGGGAGTTGAGCAGTACTTC. Its translation: CASSEVGLAGVEQYF.

This chain connects TRBV10-1 to TRBJ2-1, with D possibly TRBD2 on 6 matching bases. The CDR3 is 13 amino acids. Trimming left V 2 bases short and J 13 bases short, with 15 bases between. The germline V gene has CDR1 WNHNN and CDR2 SYGVQD (reference sequence). CDR3 DNA sequence: TGCGCCAGCAGTGAGGAAGGAGGGTTTGGTCAGTTCTTC. Encoded protein: CASSEEGGFGQFF.

This clone occurred a few times. This chain joins TRBV2 and TRBJ2-3; D unclear. This CDR3 is built from 14 residues. The V gene's germline CDR1 is SNHLY and CDR2 FYNNEI. V lost 4 bases and J lost 2, with 10 bases in between. The CDR3 loop reads CASSAFGSTDTQYF. CDR3 bases: TGTGCCAGCAGTGCTTTCGGGTCCACAGATACGCAGTATTTT.

The rearrangement links TRBV5-4 to TRBJ2-5; 7 nucleotides line up with TRBD2. The length of the CDR3 is 16 residues. J gave up 3 bases and V 3 bases, and 11 bases lay outside the gene matches. CDR1 is SGHNT, CDR2 YYREEE, per germline (reference sequence). The CDR3 coding sequence is TGTGCCAGCAGCTCCAGACCACTAGCGTCCGAAGAGACCCAGTACTTC. Its translation: CASSSRPLASEETQYF. The full variable domain, rest sourced from reference TRBV5-4 and TRBJ2-5, is ETGVTQSPTHLIKTRGQQVTLRCSSQSGHNTVSWYQQALGQGPQFIFQYYREEENGRGNFPPRFSGLQFPNYSSELNVNALELDDSALYLCASSSRPLASEETQYFGPGTRLLVL.

This clone was observed a few times. In the same sample, other DNA sequences code for this CDR3. This chain joins TRBV27 and TRBJ1-5, with TRBD1 identical over 7 bases. The CDR3 loop spans 14 amino acids. J gave up 2 bases and V 2 bases, and 0 bases lay outside the gene matches. Germline V gene data show CDR1 as MNHEY and CDR2 as SMNVEV (reference sequence). CDR3 nucleotide sequence: TGTGCCAGCAGTTTACAGGGGGGCAATCAGCCCCAGCATTTT. This sequence encodes CASSLQGGNQPQHF.

The chain links TRBV19 to TRBJ2-5, with a weak D call TRBD2 (7 bases). Germline V CDR1 and CDR2: LNHDA, SQIVND (reference sequence). V shed 7 bases and J shed 2 bases, with 20 bases lying between them. This CDR3 has 16 amino acids. Here the CDR3 DNA reads TGTGCCAGTACCCGACGCGGCCGGGGGGCTCAAGAGACCCAGTACTTC. Residues: CASTRRGRGAQETQYF. Using reference TRBV19 and TRBJ2-5 for the parts outside the CDR3, the full variable domain is DGGITQSPKYLFRKEGQNVTLSCEQNLNHDAMYWYRQDPGQGLRLIYYSQIVNDFQKGDIAEGYSVSREKKESFPLTVTSAQKNPTAFYLCASTRRGRGAQETQYFGPGTRLLVL.

This chain joins TRBV11-2 and TRBJ2-7, with TRBD1 matching over 7 bases. This CDR3 has 16 residues. Per the germline V gene, CDR1 is SGHAT and CDR2 is FQNNGV. V shed 1 base and J 6 bases; nucleotides not matched to a gene: 12. The chain's CDR3 is CASSLASGTSGGEQYF. Written as DNA, the CDR3 is TGTGCCAGCAGCTTAGCGTCCGGGACCTCAGGGGGCGAGCAGTACTTC.

This CDR3 reads CAWSLRLRDSGNTIYF. The CDR3, as DNA: TGTGCCTGGAGTTTAAGACTCCGAGACTCTGGAAACACCATATATTTT. The chain is built from TRBV30 and TRBJ1-3; D unclear. The CDR3 covers 16 residues. Germline V gives CDR1 GTSNPN, CDR2 SVGIG (reference sequence). The germline V and J ends were trimmed by 2 bases and 0 bases, with 14 bases remaining between them.

The J gene is TRBJ2-3, the V gene TRBV6-1; TRBD2 agrees at 9 bases. Germline loops: CDR1 MNHNS, CDR2 SASEGT. The trim removed 8 bases at V and 4 bases at J, leaving 7 bases unmatched. This CDR3 comprises 14 residues. The CDR3 spells CASLGTSPADTQYF. The CDR3 nucleotides are TGTGCCAGCCTCGGGACTAGCCCCGCAGATACGCAGTATTTT.

The CDR3 here is CASSPAGGETQYF. CDR3 in DNA: TGTGCCAGCAGTCCCGCAGGGGGTGAGACCCAGTACTTC. The rearrangement links TRBV6-5 to TRBJ2-5; 7 positions agree with TRBD1. The CDR3 runs 13 residues. The V segment lost 5 bases and the J segment 5 bases; nucleotides outside the gene matches: 5. From germline, CDR1 is MNHEY and CDR2 SVGAGI.